This T cell receptor beta chain was identified in a study of T cells in Graves' hyperthyroidism and ophthalmopathy. Study-level findings and limits: Most clonotypes expanded in thyroid above 0.001 were likewise present in blood.

J lost 3 bases, V lost 4 bases, and 2 bases had no gene match. Germline-derived CDR1 and CDR2 are LGHNT and FRNRAP. The CDR3 consists of 14 residues. This clonotype has ten or more counts. Its matching antigen is unknown. Researchers amplified the TCR beta CDR3 regions from RNA transcripts. A first-round RT-PCR of the TCR CDR3 used the HTBI primer set. MiXCR was run by TCRdb on the multiplex PCR reads, yielding one entry per CDR3 protein. The profile shows 400,000 to 500,000 distinct CDR3 sequences, roughly 14% of them singletons. The receptor was isolated from a man aged 18 to 35 with Graves' ophthalmopathy. What was sequenced was blood. The chain joins TRBV12-5 to TRBJ2-1; TRBD1 aligns across 8 bases. As DNA, the CDR3 is TGTGCTAGTGGTTCCGGACAGGGCTACAATGAGCAGTTCTTC. Translating gives CASGSGQGYNEQFF.